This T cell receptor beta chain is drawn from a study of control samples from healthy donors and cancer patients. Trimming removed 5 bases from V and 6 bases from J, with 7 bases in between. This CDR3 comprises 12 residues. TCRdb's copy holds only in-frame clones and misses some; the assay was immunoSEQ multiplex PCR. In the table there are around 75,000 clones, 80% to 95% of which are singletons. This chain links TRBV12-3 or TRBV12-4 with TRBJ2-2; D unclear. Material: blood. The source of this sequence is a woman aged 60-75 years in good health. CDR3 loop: CASSQSAGELFF. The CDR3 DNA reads TGTGCCAGCAGTCAGTCGGCCGGGGAGCTGTTTTTT.